A single sample is the source of the 27 T cell receptor beta chains below, sequenced in a study of T-cell memory formation after mild COVID-19. TCRdb reanalysed the 5' RACE reads using MiXCR and keeps one entry per CDR3 protein. In the table there are about 240,000 distinct CDR3 sequences, approximately 10% of which are singletons. Specimen: PBMCs or a T cell subset sorted from them (not recorded which). The receptors derive from a man younger than 35 who had mild COVID-19 (a few samples of this study predate the infection). Cell type and time point are not known.

The gene calls are TRBV12-3 or TRBV12-4 and TRBJ2-6; D remains unclear. V lost 3 bases and J lost 1, with 10 bases in between. CDR3 length equals 16 residues. CDR3 in DNA: TGTGCCAGCAGTTTTGCGCGCGGTTCTGGGGCCAACGTCCTGACTTTC. Translated, it gives CASSFARGSGANVLTF.

The chain couples TRBV28 to TRBJ2-1, with 7 bases matching TRBD2. Germline V gene data show CDR1 as MDHEN and CDR2 as SYDVKM. The CDR3 runs to 14 residues. V shed 7 bases and J 5 bases; nucleotides not matched to a gene: 8. The CDR3 DNA reads as TGTGCCAGCACCGCGAGCGGGGTCGACAATGAGCAGTTCTTC. It specifies CASTASGVDNEQFF.

This clonotype was seen a few times. The chain carries TRBV2 and TRBJ2-6; D not resolved. Germline loops: CDR1 SNHLY, CDR2 FYNNEI. This CDR3 has 15 amino acids. The ends were cut back, 3 bases at V and 3 bases at J, with 9 bases in the middle. The CDR3, as DNA: TGTGCCAGCAGTGACGTGGCATATGGGGCCAACGTCCTGACTTTC. As protein: CASSDVAYGANVLTF.

This clonotype has a handful of counts. The rearrangement joins TRBV20-1 to TRBJ2-7; no definite D call. There are 11 residues in the CDR3. V was cut by 3 bases and J by 6 bases, with 9 bases left in between. Per the germline V gene, CDR1 is DFQATT and CDR2 is SNEGSKA (reference sequence). Here the CDR3 reads CSASPYFEQYV. The CDR3 DNA reads as TGCAGTGCTAGTCCGTATTTCGAGCAGTACGTC.

The chain links TRBV7-8 to TRBJ2-7, with D perhaps given as TRBD1 or TRBD2 (5 bases each). Germline V lookup: CDR1 SGHVS, CDR2 FQNEAQ. The CDR3 is made up of 14 amino acids. Trimming cost V 4 bases and J 4 bases, with 14 bases left between them. Here the CDR3 reads CASSSRDGSYEQYF. The CDR3 DNA sequence: TGTGCCAGCAGCTCCCGGGACGGAAGTTACGAGCAGTACTTC.

A few counts support this clonotype. The V call is TRBV27, the J call TRBJ2-6; no definite D call. Germline CDR1 reads MNHEY; CDR2 reads SMNVEV (reference sequence). V shed 6 bases and J shed 0 bases, with 6 bases lying between them. The CDR3 extends over 14 amino acids. CDR3 residues: CASSAFSGANVLTF. DNA of the CDR3: TGTGCCAGCAGCGCGTTCTCTGGGGCCAACGTCCTGACTTTC.

This clonotype was observed a handful of times. The CDR3 reads CASRGETSGVSETQYF. The CDR3 DNA reads TGTGCCAGCAGGGGTGAGACTAGCGGGGTATCGGAGACCCAGTACTTC. The chain uses TRBV12-3 or TRBV12-4 and TRBJ2-5; 11 bases are a match to TRBD2. The CDR3 length is 16 residues. Trimming took 6 bases from V and 5 from J; bases not matched to a gene: 11.

The sample holds many counts of this clonotype. The gene calls are TRBV20-1 and TRBJ2-3; TRBD1 matches at 9 bases. Trimming removed 6 bases from V and 6 bases from J; junction bases left unmatched: 10. Looked up from germline, CDR1 is DFQATT and CDR2 is SNEGSKA (reference sequence). This CDR3 spans 14 amino acids. The CDR3 coding sequence is TGCAGTGCCGTCCCGGGACAGGGTTCGGATACGCAGTATTTT. This gives the protein CSAVPGQGSDTQYF.

This clonotype occurred a few times. The CDR3 DNA reads as TGTGCCAGCAGCCTCCTAACTGGCTCTGGAAACACCATATATTTT. Protein product: CASSLLTGSGNTIYF. This chain links TRBV7-2 with TRBJ1-3; D uncertain. CDR3 length: 15 amino acids. CDR1 and CDR2 (germline): SGHTA, FQGNSA. Trimming removed 5 bases from V and 0 bases from J, with 11 bases in between.

This chain links TRBV3-1 with TRBJ1-4; TRBD1 aligns across 11 bases. Unmatched junction bases numbered 2, after V lost 0 bases and J lost 8 bases. The CDR3 consists of 15 residues. In germline, CDR1 is LGHDT, CDR2 YNNKEL (reference sequence). For the CDR3, the DNA is TGTGCCAGCAGCCAAGACCGGGACAGGGGGGAAAAACTGTTTTTT. This gives the protein CASSQDRDRGEKLFF.

A few counts support this clonotype. This sequence joins TRBV4-1 and TRBJ2-7; D ambiguous. Looked up from germline, CDR1 is MGHRA and CDR2 is YSYEKL. Trimming pared 1 base from V and 0 bases from J, leaving 7 bases between. The CDR3 is 14 residues long. The CDR3 protein is CASSQVQLSYEQYF. The CDR3 bases are TGCGCCAGCAGCCAAGTTCAACTCTCCTACGAGCAGTACTTC.

This clonotype showed up many times. The chain couples TRBV2 to TRBJ2-3; D not certain. Germline CDR1 and CDR2: SNHLY and FYNNEI. This CDR3 is 11 amino acids long. Between the trimmed V and J ends, which lost 6 bases and 6 bases, there was a span of 7 bases. The DNA for the CDR3 is TGTGCCAGCAGCTACGTGGATACGCAGTATTTT. Protein product: CASSYVDTQYF.

The sample holds a few counts of this clonotype. V usage is TRBV4-3 and J usage is TRBJ1-1; 8 nucleotides line up with TRBD1. Germline values: CDR1 LGHNA, CDR2 YSLEER. Germline trimming cut 7 bases from V and 4 bases from J; bases unmatched to any gene: 17. CDR3 length: 17 residues. DNA for the CDR3: TGCGCCAGCACCCTAGGTGGTGACAGGGGTATCGGCACTGAAGCTTTCTTT. It translates to CASTLGGDRGIGTEAFF.

This clonotype was observed a handful of times. The chain combines TRBV7-2 with TRBJ2-3; D uncertain. Germline V CDR1 and CDR2: SGHTA, FQGNSA. The CDR3 consists of 12 residues. V shed 5 bases and J shed 5 bases, with 8 bases lying between them. CDR3 in DNA: TGTGCCAGCAGCGTAACCTTAGATACGCAGTATTTT. Its protein product is CASSVTLDTQYF.

The rearrangement uses TRBV7-2 and TRBJ2-3, with 10 nucleotides matching TRBD1. V lost 1 base and J lost 4; bases outside the gene matches: 11. This CDR3 contains 18 residues. Germline V CDR1 and CDR2: SGHTA, FQGNSA. The CDR3 DNA follows: TGTGCCAGCAGCTTAGATGGGGACAGGGGTTTAAGGGCAGATACGCAGTATTTT. It codes for CASSLDGDRGLRADTQYF.

This clonotype has a handful of counts. The V and J genes are TRBV12-3 or TRBV12-4 and TRBJ2-3; D gene ambiguous. CDR3 length equals 14 residues. The V and J ends lost 6 bases and 2 bases respectively, with 12 bases between them. The CDR3 DNA reads as TGTGCCAGCAGGTTCACAGAGCTCACAGATACGCAGTATTTT. Amino acid sequence: CASRFTELTDTQYF.

Many counts were recorded for this clonotype. The V gene is TRBV5-1, the J gene TRBJ2-2; D is possibly TRBD1 (5 bases). The CDR3 is made up of 14 amino acids. Germline V lookup: CDR1 SGHRS, CDR2 YFSETQ. V lost 1 base and J lost 5, with 9 bases in between. The CDR3 protein is CASSLWGRTGELFF. In DNA, the CDR3 is TGCGCCAGCAGCTTGTGGGGCCGGACCGGGGAGCTGTTTTTT.

This chain uses TRBV20-1 with TRBJ1-4; D not certain. CDR1 is DFQATT, CDR2 SNEGSKA, per germline (reference sequence). CDR3 length: 13 amino acids. Trimming removed 7 bases from V and 0 bases from J, with 9 bases in between. The CDR3 loop is CSVILSTNEKLFF. The DNA for the CDR3 is TGCAGTGTAATACTATCAACTAATGAAAAACTGTTTTTT.

The chain joins TRBV15 to TRBJ1-1; D gene ambiguous. CDR3 length equals 13 residues. V shed 0 bases and J shed 1 base, with 3 bases lying between them. Germline-derived CDR1 and CDR2 are LNHNV and YYDKDF (reference sequence). CDR3 protein: CATSRDPNTEAFF. CDR3 DNA: TGTGCCACCAGCAGAGATCCGAACACTGAAGCTTTCTTT.

The V and J genes are TRBV7-2 and TRBJ1-2; D might be TRBD1 (6 bases). The ends were cut back, 6 bases at V and 4 bases at J, with 12 bases in the middle. The CDR3 contains 13 residues. From germline, CDR1 is SGHTA and CDR2 FQGNSA. The CDR3 region is CASSRRGLYGYTF. The CDR3 DNA reads TGTGCCAGCAGTCGCAGGGGCCTCTATGGCTACACCTTC. The variable domain in full, with the rest retrieved from reference TRBV7-2 and TRBJ1-2, is GAGVSQSPSNKVTEKGKDVELRCDPISGHTALYWYRQSLGQGLEFLIYFQGNSAPDKSGLPSDRFSAERTGGSVSTLTIQRTQQEDSAVYLCASSRRGLYGYTFGSGTRLTVV.

There are a few counts of this clonotype. The chain recombines TRBV6-5 with TRBJ1-3; no definite D call. This CDR3 is 15 amino acids long. V was cut by 6 bases and J by 0 bases, with 12 bases left in between. CDR1 MNHEY and CDR2 SVGAGI come from the germline V gene. The CDR3 region is CASRGLSLSGNTIYF. DNA for the CDR3: TGTGCCAGCAGAGGGTTGAGCCTCTCTGGAAACACCATATATTTT.

There are a few counts of this clonotype. V gene TRBV20-1 combines with J gene TRBJ2-3; TRBD1 might be the D (6 bases). V was trimmed by 5 bases and J by 0 bases, leaving 12 bases between them. The CDR3 is 14 residues long. CDR1 and CDR2 from the germline V gene are DFQATT and SNEGSKA (reference sequence). The CDR3: CSASWQGSTDTQYF. As DNA, the CDR3 is TGCAGTGCTTCCTGGCAGGGGAGCACAGATACGCAGTATTTT.

This clonotype was found many times. This chain uses TRBV25-1 with TRBJ1-6, with D tentatively TRBD1 (6 bases). Trimming took off 3 bases at V and 8 bases at J, with 11 bases between the two ends. CDR1 MGHDK and CDR2 SYGVNS come from the germline V gene. CDR3 length: 14 residues. The CDR3 region has the DNA TGTGCCAGCAGTGACTACAGGGAGTATTCACCCCTCCACTTT. Translated, it gives CASSDYREYSPLHF.

This clonotype was recorded a few times. The J gene is TRBJ1-5, the V gene TRBV15; perhaps TRBD1 as D (5 bases). The CDR3 sequence is 14 residues long. V was clipped by 3 bases and J by 7 bases, with 13 bases between them. The germline gives CDR1 LNHNV, CDR2 YYDKDF (reference sequence). In DNA, the CDR3 is TGTGCCACCAGCAGCTCAGGAGGGGTACAGCCCCAGCATTTT. It yields the protein CATSSSGGVQPQHF.

In this sample, this clonotype turned up many times. This CDR3 is CASSPQGSHEQFF. As DNA, the CDR3 is TGTGCCAGCAGCCCCCAGGGTAGCCATGAGCAGTTCTTC. The J gene is TRBJ2-1, the V gene TRBV6-5; possible D gene TRBD1, 5 bases. Per the germline V gene, CDR1 is MNHEY and CDR2 is SVGAGI. V was clipped by 6 bases and J by 8 bases, with 14 bases between them. The CDR3 is 13 amino acids.

This clonotype was counted only a few times. V is TRBV12-3 or TRBV12-4 and J is TRBJ2-7, with 13 nucleotides matching TRBD2. The CDR3 is 17 residues long. The V and J ends lost 0 bases and 2 bases, in that order; junction bases with no gene match: 4. The CDR3 nucleotides read TGTGCCAGCAGTTTAGCCGGGGGACTAGCGGGGACCTACGAGCAGTACTTC. Encoded protein: CASSLAGGLAGTYEQYF.

In this sample, this clonotype turned up a few times. The CDR3 DNA is TGTGCCAGCAGCGTCAACCAGGACAAGCACACTGAAGCTTTCTTT. This gives the protein CASSVNQDKHTEAFF. V and J are TRBV9 and TRBJ1-1; tentatively, D is TRBD1 (5 bases). In germline, CDR1 is SGDLS, CDR2 YYNGEE. CDR3 length: 15 amino acids. Between the trimmed V and J ends, which lost 2 bases and 3 bases, there was a span of 14 bases.